These 12 T cell receptor beta chains originate from one sample sequenced in a study of blood T cells in healthy people across ages. The authors ran a second PCR of about 6 to 11 cycles using a sample-barcoded 5' primer and a J-beta primer mix. MiXCR, applied by TCRdb to the 5' RACE reads, yields one record per CDR3 protein. The data contain around 500,000 distinct CDR3 sequences, about 28% of them singletons. These same records also appear under a second study, on T cells of mothers and their children.

The source material was blood. The receptors were gathered from a boy aged 2 to 10 in good health.

The chain links TRBV7-2 to TRBJ1-6; the match to TRBD1 covers 8 bases. Germline CDR1 SGHTA, CDR2 FQGNSA. Trimming removed 4 bases from V and 6 bases from J; junction bases left unmatched: 5. The CDR3 covers 15 residues. The CDR3 DNA is TGTGCCAGCAGCTCCATGGACAGGGTTAATTCACCCCTCCACTTT. Amino acids: CASSSMDRVNSPLHF. Full variable domain (missing parts from reference TRBV7-2 and TRBJ1-6): GAGVSQSPSNKVTEKGKDVELRCDPISGHTALYWYRQSLGQGLEFLIYFQGNSAPDKSGLPSDRFSAERTGGSVSTLTIQRTQQEDSAVYLCASSSMDRVNSPLHFGNGTRLTVT.

This clonotype has more than one count but fewer than ten. For the CDR3, the DNA is TGCGCCAGCAGCCAAGATTCCCTAGCTGGCGGGGAGCTGTTTTTT. Translated, it gives CASSQDSLAGGELFF. The chain carries TRBV4-3 and TRBJ2-2; D might be TRBD2 (5 bases). CDR1 is LGHNA and CDR2 is YSLEER in the germline V gene. Trimming left V 0 bases short and J 7 bases short, with 12 bases between. The CDR3 has 15 amino acids.

V and J are TRBV19 and TRBJ2-1; D gene uncertain. Germline CDR1 reads LNHDA; CDR2 reads SQIVND (reference sequence). V was shortened by 4 bases and J by 4 bases, with 8 bases between the two germline ends. The CDR3 extends over 13 amino acids. The CDR3 DNA reads TGTGCCAGTAGTACCACACCTTACAATGAGCAGTTCTTC. The encoded protein is CASSTTPYNEQFF.

The chain joins TRBV9 to TRBJ1-1; 7 nucleotides line up with TRBD1. Looked up from germline, CDR1 is SGDLS and CDR2 is YYNGEE. The ends lost 0 bases at V and 1 base at J; junction bases unmatched: 6. The CDR3 is 16 residues long. The CDR3 DNA reads as TGTGCCAGCAGCGTAGAAATGGGACAGCAGAACACTGAAGCTTTCTTT. Amino acid sequence: CASSVEMGQQNTEAFF.

The chain links TRBV6-6 to TRBJ1-1; no definite D call. CDR1 MNHNY and CDR2 SVGAGI come from the germline V gene (reference sequence). This CDR3 region has 13 residues. Trimming took 2 bases from V and 3 from J, leaving 7 bases between them. The DNA for the CDR3 is TGTGCCAGCAGTTACCCGGGCCACACTGAAGCTTTCTTT. Translating gives CASSYPGHTEAFF.

This chain joins TRBV18 and TRBJ2-1; D is ambiguous. The germline V gene encodes CDR1 KGHSH and CDR2 LQKENI. The CDR3 totals 13 residues. The V gene lost 4 bases and the J gene lost 7 bases, with 11 bases spanning the gap. The CDR3 spells CASSRQKGNEQFF. In DNA, the CDR3 is TGTGCCAGCTCACGGCAAAAGGGAAATGAGCAGTTCTTC.

V and J are TRBV6-5 and TRBJ2-4; D gene unclear. Trimming removed 5 bases at V and 0 bases at J, with 8 bases between. CDR3 size: 14 residues. Germline loops: CDR1 MNHEY, CDR2 SVGAGI. The CDR3 protein is CASSEAVAKNIQYF. The DNA for the CDR3 is TGTGCCAGCAGTGAGGCTGTAGCCAAAAACATTCAGTACTTC.

The sample holds a few counts of this clonotype. This chain uses TRBV20-1 with TRBJ2-3; tentative D call: TRBD2 (5 bases). With 4 bases removed from V and 3 bases from J, the gap between germline ends came to 11 bases. The germline CDR1 and CDR2 sequences are DFQATT and SNEGSKA (reference sequence). The CDR3 is 13 amino acids. CDR3 nucleotide sequence: TGCAGTGCTAAGGTACCGGGAACAGATACGCAGTATTTT. It is translated as CSAKVPGTDTQYF.

The chain recombines TRBV4-1 with TRBJ1-1, with D maybe TRBD1 (5 bases). The CDR3 contains 14 residues. Germline V gene sequence: CDR1 MGHRA, CDR2 YSYEKL. V dropped 0 bases and J dropped 5 bases, with 10 bases sitting between them. The CDR3 sequence is CASSQDQGRTEAFF. The CDR3 DNA sequence: TGCGCCAGCAGCCAAGATCAGGGAAGGACTGAAGCTTTCTTT.

This chain uses TRBV13 with TRBJ2-2, with D hard to call. This CDR3 region has 15 residues. Germline assignment: CDR1 PRHDT and CDR2 FYEKMQ (reference sequence). Trimming cost V 10 bases and J 0 bases, with 15 bases left between them. The CDR3 coding sequence is TGTGCCACCTTCCCCCGGAGAGCGAACACCGGGGAGCTGTTTTTT. The encoded protein is CATFPRRANTGELFF.

The chain employs TRBV27 and TRBJ2-7; D remains ambiguous. The CDR3 covers 14 residues. Trimming pared 5 bases from V and 6 bases from J, leaving 17 bases between. Germline lookup yields CDR1 MNHEY and CDR2 SMNVEV (reference sequence). CDR3 residues: CASSPIPTTGEQYF. In DNA, the CDR3 is TGTGCCAGCAGTCCCATACCCACGACCGGCGAGCAGTACTTC.

This clonotype has just a few counts. The chain is built from TRBV4-3 and TRBJ1-2; 8 bases map to TRBD1. Germline CDR1 LGHNA, CDR2 YSLEER. V was pared by 6 bases and J by 1 base, with 13 bases of the junction left unmatched. The CDR3 spans 17 residues. The CDR3 DNA reads TGCGCCAGCAGTCCAACAGGGGGAACAGGGCTTAACTATGGCTACACCTTC. Translating it yields CASSPTGGTGLNYGYTF.